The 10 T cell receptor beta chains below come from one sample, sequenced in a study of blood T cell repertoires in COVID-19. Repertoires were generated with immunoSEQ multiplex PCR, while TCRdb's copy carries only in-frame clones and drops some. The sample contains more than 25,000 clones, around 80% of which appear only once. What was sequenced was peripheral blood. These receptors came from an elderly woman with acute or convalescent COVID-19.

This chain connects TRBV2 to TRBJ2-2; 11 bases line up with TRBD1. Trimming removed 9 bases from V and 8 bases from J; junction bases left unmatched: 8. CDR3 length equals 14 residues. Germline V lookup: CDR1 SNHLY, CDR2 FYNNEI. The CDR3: CARGGQGAFGELFF. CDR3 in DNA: TGTGCCAGGGGCGGACAGGGGGCTTTTGGGGAGCTGTTTTTT.

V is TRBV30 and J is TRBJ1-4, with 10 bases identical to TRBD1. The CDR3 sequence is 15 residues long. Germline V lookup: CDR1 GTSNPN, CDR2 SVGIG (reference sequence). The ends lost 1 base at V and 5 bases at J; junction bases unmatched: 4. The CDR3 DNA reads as TGTGCCTGGAGTGACGACAGGGGGCCGAATGAAAAACTGTTTTTT. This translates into CAWSDDRGPNEKLFF.

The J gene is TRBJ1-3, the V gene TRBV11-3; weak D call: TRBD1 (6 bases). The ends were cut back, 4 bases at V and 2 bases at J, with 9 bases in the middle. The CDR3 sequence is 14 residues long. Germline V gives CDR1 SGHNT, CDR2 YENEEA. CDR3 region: CASSSRTAGNTIYF. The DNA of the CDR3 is TGTGCCAGCAGCTCGCGGACAGCTGGAAACACCATATATTTT.

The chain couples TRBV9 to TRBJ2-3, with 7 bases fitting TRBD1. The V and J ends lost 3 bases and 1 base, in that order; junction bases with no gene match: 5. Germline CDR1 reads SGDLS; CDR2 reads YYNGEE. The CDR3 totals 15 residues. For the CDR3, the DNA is TGTGCCAGCAGCGCCTGGACAGGCCGCACAGATACGCAGTATTTT. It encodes CASSAWTGRTDTQYF.

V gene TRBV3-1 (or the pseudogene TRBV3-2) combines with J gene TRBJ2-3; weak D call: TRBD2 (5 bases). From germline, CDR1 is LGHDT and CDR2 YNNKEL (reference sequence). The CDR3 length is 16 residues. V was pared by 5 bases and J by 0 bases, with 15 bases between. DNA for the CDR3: TGTGCCAGCAGCGGTCGGGCGGGCCTTAGCACAGATACGCAGTATTTT. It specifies CASSGRAGLSTDTQYF.

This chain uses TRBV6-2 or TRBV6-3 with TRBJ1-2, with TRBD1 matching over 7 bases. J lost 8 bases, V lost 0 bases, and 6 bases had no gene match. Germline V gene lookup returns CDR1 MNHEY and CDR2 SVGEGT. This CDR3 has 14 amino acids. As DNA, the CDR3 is TGTGCCAGCAGTTACTCCGGGACAGATAACGGCTACACCTTC. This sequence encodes CASSYSGTDNGYTF.

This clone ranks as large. CDR3 sequence reads: CATSDFGEERRQFF. The CDR3 DNA reads as TGTGCCACCAGTGATTTCGGGGAGGAGAGGAGGCAGTTCTTC. This chain uses TRBV24-1 with TRBJ2-1, with TRBD2 as a possible D gene (6 bases). V lost 1 base and J 12 bases, leaving 15 bases between the germline ends. CDR1 and CDR2 (germline): KGHDR, SFDVKD. There are 14 residues in the CDR3.

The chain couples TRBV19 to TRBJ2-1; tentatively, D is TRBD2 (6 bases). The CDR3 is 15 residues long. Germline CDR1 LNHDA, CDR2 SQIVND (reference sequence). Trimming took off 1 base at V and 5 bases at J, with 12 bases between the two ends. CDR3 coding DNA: TGTGCCAGTAGTATAGGACCTAGCGTCCACAATGAGCAGTTCTTC. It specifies CASSIGPSVHNEQFF.

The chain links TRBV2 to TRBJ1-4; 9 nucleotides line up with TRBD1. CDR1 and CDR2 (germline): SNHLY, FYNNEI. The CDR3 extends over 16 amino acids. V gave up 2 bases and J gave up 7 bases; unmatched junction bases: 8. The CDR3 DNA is TGTGCCAGCAGTGAAAACACAGGGGGCTCGGGTGAAAAACTGTTTTTT. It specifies CASSENTGGSGEKLFF.

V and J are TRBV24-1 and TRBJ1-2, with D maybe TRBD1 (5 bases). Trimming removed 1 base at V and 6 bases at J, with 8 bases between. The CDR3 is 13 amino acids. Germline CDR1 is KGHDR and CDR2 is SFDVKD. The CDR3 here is CATSDFGGDGYTF. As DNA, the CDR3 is TGTGCCACCAGTGATTTCGGGGGTGATGGCTACACCTTC.